A selection of T cell receptor beta chains follows, all from one sample in a study of shared clonotypes between healthy human individuals. TCRdb's table, derived via immunoSEQ multiplex PCR, lists solely in-frame clones and lacks some. The sample consists of millions of clones, more than 80% of them appearing once. The sequenced material came from naive CD4+ T cells from PBMCs. These receptors were taken from a man between 18 and 35 years old in good health. Some clones in this sample may be carry-over from other donors' samples. The CDR3 runs from the conserved cysteine through the conserved F or W. Fields, in order: J gene, D gene, V gene, clone size, CDR3 protein, CDR3 DNA. The D gene is left open where the match is weak. The size of a clone is reported for some rows only, either as once, few or many, or as a class for expanded clones.

>TRBJ2-7|.|TRBV19|.
CASSTGPYEQYF
TGTGCCAGTTCGACTGGTCCCTACGAGCAGTACTTC
>TRBJ2-3|TRBD2|TRBV10-3|.
CAISDYLAGGLSTDTQYF
TGTGCCATCAGTGACTATTTAGCGGGAGGATTGAGCACAGATACGCAGTATTTT
>TRBJ2-7|.|TRBV5-1|.
CASSLEASSYEQYF
TGCGCCAGCAGCTTGGAGGCGAGCTCCTACGAGCAGTACTTC
>TRBJ2-2|.|TRBV7-3|.
CASSFQLVPGELFF
TGTGCCAGCAGCTTCCAACTGGTCCCCGGGGAGCTGTTTTTT
>TRBJ1-1|.|TRBV14|.
CASSRPLRGWDTEAFF
TGTGCCAGCAGCCGCCCCCTTAGGGGCTGGGACACTGAAGCTTTCTTT
>TRBJ1-5|.|TRBV18|.
CASSPSGPNYQPQHF
TGTGCCAGCTCACCCTCGGGCCCCAACTATCAGCCCCAGCATTTT
>TRBJ2-1|TRBD2|TRBV4-3|.
CASSQDLLAGRISSYNEQFF
TGCGCCAGCAGCCAAGATCTGCTAGCGGGGCGAATCAGCTCCTACAATGAGCAGTTCTTC
>TRBJ2-1|TRBD2|TRBV4-1|once
CASSQRTSGRIYEQFF
TGCGCCAGCAGCCAGCGGACTAGCGGGAGGATTTATGAGCAGTTCTTC
>TRBJ2-7|.|TRBV20-1|once
CSAIVSYEQYF
TGCAGTGCTATTGTCTCCTACGAGCAGTACTTC
>TRBJ2-1|.|TRBV28|.
CASSSQTGTSSYNEQFF
TGTGCCAGCAGTAGCCAGACAGGAACTAGCTCCTACAATGAGCAGTTCTTC
>TRBJ2-1|.|TRBV28|.
CASSFIEPPEQGWFSYNEQFF
TGTGCCAGCAGTTTTATTGAACCTCCAGAACAGGGCTGGTTTTCCTACAATGAGCAGTTCTTC
>TRBJ1-2|.|TRBV30|.
CAFTGVQNYGYTF
TGTGCCTTCACAGGAGTTCAAAACTATGGCTACACCTTC
>TRBJ1-2|.|TRBV29-1|.
CSVDNKRGNGYTF
TGCAGCGTTGACAACAAAAGAGGGAATGGCTACACCTTC
>TRBJ2-1|.|TRBV21-1|once
CASSGSGGIDEQFF
TGTGCCAGCAGCGGTAGCGGGGGAATCGATGAGCAGTTCTTC
>TRBJ1-2|TRBD1|TRBV29-1|.
CSVEQQGMGGYTF
TGCAGCGTTGAACAACAGGGGATGGGTGGCTACACCTTC
>TRBJ1-2|.|TRBV15|.
CATSRDLIGTYYGYTF
TGTGCCACCAGCAGAGATCTTATCGGGACGTACTATGGCTACACCTTC
>TRBJ2-3|.|TRBV6-1|.
CASSDLGTDTQYF
TGTGCCAGCAGCGACCTTGGGACAGATACGCAGTATTTT
>TRBJ1-3|.|TRBV19|.
CASSILSGNTIYF
TGTGCCAGTAGTATACTCTCTGGAAACACCATATATTTT
>TRBJ2-7|TRBD2|TRBV5-1|.
CASSLLADLSYEQYF
TGCGCCAGCAGCTTACTAGCGGACCTCTCCTACGAGCAGTACTTC
>TRBJ1-1|TRBD1|TRBV5-4|.
CASSLRDRNTEAFF
TGTGCCAGCAGCTTGAGGGACAGGAACACTGAAGCTTTCTTT
>TRBJ2-1|.|TRBV4-1|.
CASSQGRISYNEQFF
TGCGCCAGCAGCCAAGGGAGAATATCCTACAATGAGCAGTTCTTC
>TRBJ1-1|TRBD1|TRBV7-2|.
CASSPWQGGNTEAFF
TGTGCCAGCAGCCCATGGCAGGGGGGCAACACTGAAGCTTTCTTT
>TRBJ2-7|TRBD1|TRBV4-3|once
CASSQDLRQGYNEQYF
TGCGCCAGCAGCCAAGATCTTAGACAGGGATATAACGAGCAGTACTTC
>TRBJ2-7|.|TRBV2|once
CASSVSVLDRRLAYEQYF
TGTGCCAGCAGTGTCTCGGTCCTCGACAGGCGACTTGCCTACGAGCAGTACTTC
>TRBJ1-1|.|TRBV28|.
CASSSPRGMNTEAFF
TGTGCCAGCAGTTCCCCCCGGGGTATGAACACTGAAGCTTTCTTT
>TRBJ2-3|TRBD2|TRBV28|.
CASSSPRTSDQASDTQYF
TGTGCCAGCAGTTCACCACGGACTAGCGATCAAGCGTCGGATACGCAGTATTTT
>TRBJ2-6|.|TRBV7-3|.
CASSAQVFGANVLTF
TGTGCCAGCAGCGCCCAGGTATTTGGGGCCAACGTCCTGACTTTC
>TRBJ2-3|TRBD2|TRBV7-9|.
CASSSLAGGDTQYF
TGTGCCAGCAGCTCGCTAGCGGGAGGTGATACGCAGTATTTT
>TRBJ1-5|.|TRBV28|.
CASSPHQGLGQPQHF
TGTGCCAGCAGTCCCCACCAAGGTCTAGGTCAGCCCCAGCATTTT
>TRBJ2-7|.|TRBV5-1|.
CASSPPRKPYEQYF
TGCGCCAGCAGCCCCCCCAGGAAACCCTACGAGCAGTACTTC
>TRBJ2-3|.|TRBV19|.
CASTPGLTDTQYF
TGTGCCAGTACCCCGGGGCTCACAGATACGCAGTATTTT
>TRBJ1-4|TRBD1|TRBV7-9|.
CASSRLSGQGDEKLFF
TGTGCCAGCAGCCGCCTCTCGGGACAGGGGGATGAAAAACTGTTTTTT
>TRBJ2-1|TRBD2|TRBV30|once
CAWSVRTSGFNEQFF
TGTGCCTGGAGTGTTCGGACTAGCGGGTTCAATGAGCAGTTCTTC
>TRBJ1-1|.|TRBV19|.
CASTRRQPQSVNTEAFF
TGTGCCAGTACCCGCCGACAGCCTCAGTCTGTGAACACTGAAGCTTTCTTT
>TRBJ2-7|TRBD1|TRBV7-2|.
CASSFHLGQGPYEQYF
TGTGCCAGCAGCTTCCATCTCGGACAGGGCCCCTACGAGCAGTACTTC
>TRBJ1-4|TRBD1|TRBV5-1|once
CASSSDRGPIEKLFF
TGCGCCAGCAGCTCGGACAGGGGACCCATTGAAAAACTGTTTTTT
>TRBJ1-1|TRBD1|TRBV29-1|.
CSVQGSSTNTEAFF
TGCAGCGTACAGGGGTCTTCAACTAACACTGAAGCTTTCTTT
>TRBJ2-7|.|TRBV2|.
CASIGGILTYEQYF
TGTGCCAGCATCGGTGGGATCCTGACATACGAGCAGTACTTC
>TRBJ2-3|TRBD2|TRBV6-5|.
CASSSPSGSEPDTQYF
TGTGCCAGCAGTTCACCTAGCGGGAGTGAGCCAGATACGCAGTATTTT
>TRBJ1-5|.|TRBV7-8|.
CASSLARGLFSGNQPQHF
TGTGCCAGCAGCTTAGCGCGAGGTCTCTTTAGCGGCAATCAGCCCCAGCATTTT
>TRBJ2-7|.|TRBV5-3|.
CARSHPRPYHSYEQYF
TGTGCCAGAAGCCATCCCAGACCCTACCATTCCTACGAGCAGTACTTC
>TRBJ2-1|TRBD2|TRBV30|.
CAWSVLAGGPSEQFF
TGTGCCTGGAGTGTACTAGCGGGAGGGCCTTCTGAGCAGTTCTTC
>TRBJ1-2|.|TRBV10-3|.
CAISSALQDGYTF
TGTGCCATCAGTTCTGCATTACAGGATGGCTACACCTTC
>TRBJ1-3|.|TRBV4-2|.
CASSPGWADVSSGNTIYF
TGTGCCAGCAGTCCAGGGTGGGCCGACGTTTCCTCTGGAAACACCATATATTTT
>TRBJ2-7|TRBD1|TRBV16|.
CASSLIGQGGNEQYF
TGTGCCAGCAGCCTTATTGGACAGGGGGGAAACGAGCAGTACTTC
>TRBJ2-3|.|TRBV7-2|.
CASSLAGGITDTQYF
TGTGCCAGCAGCTTAGCCGGGGGTATCACAGATACGCAGTATTTT
>TRBJ1-6|.|TRBV7-9|.
CASSLGVGYSPLHF
TGTGCCAGCAGCTTAGGGGTGGGCTATTCACCCCTCCACTTT
>TRBJ1-3|.|TRBV19|.
CASGRVAGNTIYF
TGTGCCAGTGGCCGGGTCGCAGGAAACACCATATATTTT
>TRBJ1-2|.|TRBV19|.
CASSIRLRQGPSSYGYTF
TGTGCCAGTAGTATAAGGCTCCGGCAGGGGCCTTCCTCCTATGGCTACACCTTC
>TRBJ1-5|.|TRBV27|.
CASSSFPGPMANQPQHF
TGTGCCAGCAGTTCGTTTCCGGGCCCGATGGCCAATCAGCCCCAGCATTTT
>TRBJ2-1|.|TRBV9|.
CASSPQRPSYNEQFF
TGTGCCAGCAGCCCCCAGCGGCCCTCCTACAATGAGCAGTTCTTC
>TRBJ1-4|.|TRBV5-4|.
CASSLRQSGEKLFF
TGTGCCAGCAGCTTGCGGCAAAGTGGTGAAAAACTGTTTTTT
>TRBJ2-7|TRBD1|TRBV28|.
CASTGTGESYEQYF
TGTGCCAGCACCGGGACAGGGGAGTCCTACGAGCAGTACTTC
>TRBJ2-7|.|TRBV19|.
CASSRTLGSLYEQYF
TGTGCCAGTAGTAGGACCCTTGGTAGCCTCTACGAGCAGTACTTC
>TRBJ1-2|.|TRBV10-3|.
CAISESGARGYTF
TGTGCCATCAGTGAGTCTGGGGCCCGGGGCTACACCTTC